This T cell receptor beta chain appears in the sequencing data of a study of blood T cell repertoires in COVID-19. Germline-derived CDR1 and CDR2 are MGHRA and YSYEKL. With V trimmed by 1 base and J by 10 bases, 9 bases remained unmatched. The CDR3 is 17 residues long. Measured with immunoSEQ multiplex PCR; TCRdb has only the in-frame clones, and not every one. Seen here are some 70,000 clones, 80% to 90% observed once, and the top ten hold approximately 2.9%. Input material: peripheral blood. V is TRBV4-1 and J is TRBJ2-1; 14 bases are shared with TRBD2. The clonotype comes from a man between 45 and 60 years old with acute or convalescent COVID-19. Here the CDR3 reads CASSQAAGTSGSGEQFF. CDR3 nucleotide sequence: TGCGCCAGCAGCCAAGCGGCCGGGACTAGCGGGAGTGGCGAGCAGTTCTTC.